This is a list of T cell receptor beta chains from one sample in a study of blood T cell repertoires in COVID-19. Assay used: immunoSEQ multiplex PCR; TCRdb lists only in-frame clones, some missing. The sample carries more than 100,000 clones, more than 75% recorded once. Material: peripheral blood. The receptors here all came from a woman aged 55-69 years with acute or convalescent COVID-19. Both conserved end residues are part of each CDR3. D genes are given only for firm matches. A clone size is listed for some rows: how often the clone was seen (once, few, many), or a class if it is expanded.

D gene,clone size,J gene,V gene,CDR3 DNA,CDR3 protein
TRBD1,NA,TRBJ2-3,TRBV5-1,TGCGCCAGCAGCTTGACCGGGACAGGGTCGAATACGCAGTATTTT,CASSLTGTGSNTQYF
NA,NA,TRBJ2-1,TRBV5-5,TGTGCCAGCAGCTTGGTGGGGGGTTCTAGCTCCTACAATGAGCAGTTCTTC,CASSLVGGSSSYNEQFF
TRBD1,NA,TRBJ1-1,TRBV3-1/TRBV3-2,TGTGCCAGCAGCCTAGGACAGGGCGAGACTGAAGCTTTCTTT,CASSLGQGETEAFF
NA,NA,TRBJ1-6,TRBV15,TGTGCCACCAGCCGAGGAAGCGGTCTCGGTTCACCCCTCCACTTT,CATSRGSGLGSPLHF
NA,NA,TRBJ1-5,TRBV19,TGTGCCAGTAGTTCGACAGTTTCGTATAGCAATCAGCCCCAGCATTTT,CASSSTVSYSNQPQHF
NA,NA,TRBJ1-2,TRBV4-2,TGTGCCAGCAGCCAAGATGCGGGGGCGGGTACTAACTATGGCTACACCTTC,CASSQDAGAGTNYGYTF
TRBD1,NA,TRBJ1-4,TRBV5-8,TGTGCCAGCAGCCCCCGACAGGGTTGGGAAAAACTGTTTTTT,CASSPRQGWEKLFF
NA,NA,TRBJ1-1,TRBV28,TGTGCCAGCAGTTTACGGGTTTCTGAAGCTTTCTTT,CASSLRVSEAFF
NA,NA,TRBJ2-2,TRBV30,TGTGCCTGGAGTCGAGCTAGTTTCGGGGAGCTGTTTTTT,CAWSRASFGELFF
NA,NA,TRBJ2-4,TRBV5-4,TGTGCCAGCAGCTTGGCCTCAGGAAACATTCAGTACTTC,CASSLASGNIQYF
NA,NA,TRBJ1-5,TRBV19,TGTGCCAGTAGTATAGGAGAGGCCCGGTCCCAGCATTTT,CASSIGEARSQHF
NA,NA,TRBJ2-3,TRBV19,TGTGCCAGTAGTTTCCAGCGGGGCACAGATACGCAGTATTTT,CASSFQRGTDTQYF
TRBD1,NA,TRBJ1-5,TRBV28,TGTGCCAGCAGCCGAACCAGCTGGGTTACAGGGGCTCAGCCCCAGCATTTT,CASSRTSWVTGAQPQHF
TRBD2,NA,TRBJ2-1,TRBV20-1,TGCAGTGCTAGTCGACTAGCGGGAGTCCTCAATGAGCAGTTCTTC,CSASRLAGVLNEQFF
TRBD1,NA,TRBJ2-7,TRBV28,TGTGCCAGTACCGGGACAGGCAGCTACGAGCAGTACTTC,CASTGTGSYEQYF
TRBD1,NA,TRBJ1-1,TRBV6-5,TGTGCCGACACCGGGACAGGGGAGGGCACTGAAGCTTTCTTT,CADTGTGEGTEAFF
NA,NA,TRBJ2-7,TRBV10-3,TGTGCCATCACACAAGGTCTGGAGAACTACGAGCAGTACTTC,CAITQGLENYEQYF
NA,NA,TRBJ1-5,TRBV7-9,TGTGCCAGCACCCCGCCGGGGGATCAGCCCCAGCATTTT,CASTPPGDQPQHF
NA,NA,TRBJ2-3,TRBV5-1,TGCGCCAGCAGCTTGCTACGGGATACGCAGTATTTT,CASSLLRDTQYF
NA,NA,TRBJ1-4,TRBV7-2,TGTGCCAGCAGCACCCACCGAACCGGTGAAAAACTGTTTTTT,CASSTHRTGEKLFF
TRBD2,NA,TRBJ2-5,TRBV10-2,TGCGCCAGCAGCCCACTAGCGGGATCCGTGGAGGCCCAGTACTTC,CASSPLAGSVEAQYF
NA,NA,TRBJ1-4,TRBV20-1,TGCAGTGCTAGATCCTTTGAAAAACTGTTTTTT,CSARSFEKLFF
NA,NA,TRBJ1-5,TRBV18,TGTGCCAGCTCCCTCGGGGGGGGGCGCGGGCAGCCCCAGCATTTT,CASSLGGGRGQPQHF
NA,NA,TRBJ2-7,TRBV28,TGTGCCAGCAGTTTGCCCTCTGCGTCGGGACACTTGAGCGAGCAGTACTTC,CASSLPSASGHLSEQYF
NA,NA,TRBJ2-7,TRBV28,TGTGCCAGCAGGCCATACCAGGGGAGTCTTAACGAGCAGTACTTC,CASRPYQGSLNEQYF
NA,NA,TRBJ1-2,TRBV7-9,TGTGCCAGCAGCGAGAGAAGCTATGGCTACACCTTC,CASSERSYGYTF
NA,NA,TRBJ1-5,TRBV5-6,TGTGCCAGCAGCTTGTTGGGGGGGAAACAGCCCCAGCATTTT,CASSLLGGKQPQHF
TRBD2,NA,TRBJ2-3,TRBV5-1,TGCGCCAGCAGCTTGGGACTAGCGGGAGTAATGAGCACAGATACGCAGTATTTT,CASSLGLAGVMSTDTQYF
NA,once,TRBJ1-1,TRBV7-9,TGTGCCAGCAGCTTAGGCAGGAAGAACACTGAAGCTTTCTTT,CASSLGRKNTEAFF
NA,NA,TRBJ2-3,TRBV20-1,TGCAGTACTAGAGCGGACTCCCAGCAGTATTTT,CSTRADSQQYF
NA,NA,TRBJ1-1,TRBV19,TGTGCCAGTAGTATACAAGAATACTCCACTGAAGCTTTCTTT,CASSIQEYSTEAFF
NA,NA,TRBJ2-3,TRBV13,TGTGCCAGCAGCTCTAAAAATACGCAGTATTTT,CASSSKNTQYF
TRBD2,NA,TRBJ2-1,TRBV27,TGTGCCAGCAGTCTCCGACTAGCGGGAGGGGGGGGTAATGAGCAGTTCTTC,CASSLRLAGGGGNEQFF
NA,NA,TRBJ1-5,TRBV6-1,TGTGCCAGCAGTGAAGCCGGTGGGCTCCAGCCCCAGCATTTT,CASSEAGGLQPQHF
TRBD2,NA,TRBJ2-1,TRBV6-4,TGTGCCAGCAGTGATTTAGCGGGAGGCCGGTTCTTC,CASSDLAGGRFF
NA,NA,TRBJ1-6,TRBV28,TGTGCCAGCAGTCCGTCCAGTTCCTATAATTCACCCCTCCACTTT,CASSPSSSYNSPLHF
NA,NA,TRBJ1-5,TRBV19,TGTGCCAGTAGTATACAGGGGTTGCATCAGCCCCAGCATTTT,CASSIQGLHQPQHF
TRBD1,few,TRBJ1-5,TRBV15,TGTGCCACCCGACCGGACAGGGTTCAGCCCCAGCATTTT,CATRPDRVQPQHF
NA,NA,TRBJ2-5,TRBV28,TGTGCCAGCAGTAGGGGGCAAGAGACCCAGTACTTC,CASSRGQETQYF
NA,once,TRBJ2-1,TRBV10-2,TGCGCCTCTCAGGATCCAGGGTACTACAATGAGCAGTTCTTC,CASQDPGYYNEQFF
TRBD1,NA,TRBJ2-1,TRBV30,TGTGCCTGGAGCCCGGACAGGGGGTACAATGAGCAGTTCTTC,CAWSPDRGYNEQFF
TRBD2,NA,TRBJ2-2,TRBV30,TGTGCCTGGCATGGCGGGAGTTTTTGGACCGGGGAGCTGTTTTTT,CAWHGGSFWTGELFF
NA,NA,TRBJ1-1,TRBV6-6,TGTGCCAGCAGGGCCCAGGGGAACACTGAAGCTTTCTTT,CASRAQGNTEAFF
TRBD2,NA,TRBJ2-5,TRBV9,TGTGCCAGCAGCGTAGGGGCTAGCGGGACGTCGCCGGAGACCCAGTACTTC,CASSVGASGTSPETQYF
NA,NA,TRBJ1-1,TRBV3-1/TRBV3-2,TGTGCCAGCAGCCCCCTTTCCGGGGACACTGAAGCTTTCTTT,CASSPLSGDTEAFF
NA,NA,TRBJ2-1,TRBV29-1,TGCAGCGTTGACAGTCCCCTAGAGAATGAGCAGTTCTTC,CSVDSPLENEQFF
TRBD1,NA,TRBJ1-1,TRBV29-1,TGCAGCGCTGGACAGGAAGTCAAGGCTGAAGCTTTCTTT,CSAGQEVKAEAFF
NA,NA,TRBJ1-3,TRBV12-3/TRBV12-4,TGTGCCAGCAGCCTTCAGGGCGGAAACACCATATATTTT,CASSLQGGNTIYF
TRBD1,once,TRBJ1-1,TRBV12-3/TRBV12-4,TGTGCCAGCAGTCCTAACGACAGGGGAGCTTTCTTT,CASSPNDRGAFF
NA,few,TRBJ1-3,TRBV5-4,TGTGCCAGCAGCCGTGATAGTGTCGGAAACACCATATATTTT,CASSRDSVGNTIYF
NA,once,TRBJ1-2,TRBV18,TGTGCCAGCTCACCGGGGAGCTATGGCTACACCTTC,CASSPGSYGYTF
TRBD1,NA,TRBJ1-1,TRBV24-1,TGTGCCACCAGGGCGGCCGGACAGGGGGCTGAAGCTTTCTTT,CATRAAGQGAEAFF
NA,NA,TRBJ2-1,TRBV19,TGTGCCAGTAGTATCCCAATTGGACACTCCTACAATGAGCAGTTCTTC,CASSIPIGHSYNEQFF
NA,NA,TRBJ2-2,TRBV3-1/TRBV3-2,TGTGCCAGCAGCCAAACCTTGAGTACCGGGGAGCTGTTTTTT,CASSQTLSTGELFF
TRBD2,NA,TRBJ2-1,TRBV28,TGTGCCAGCAGTTATATACTAGCGGGAGGATCGGGTGAGCAGTTCTTC,CASSYILAGGSGEQFF
NA,NA,TRBJ2-1,TRBV27,TGTGCCAGCAGGGCCGGGACTGGCTCCTACAATGAGCAGTTCTTC,CASRAGTGSYNEQFF